The clone carrying this T cell receptor (beta chain) was seen ten or more times. Its target is not known. Primers used in a second PCR of roughly 6 to 11 cycles were a sample-barcoded 5' primer and a J-beta primer mix. Each TCR beta cDNA got a 12-nucleotide random molecular identifier. TCRdb passed the 5' RACE reads through MiXCR, listing each CDR3 protein once. Of some 1.1 million distinct CDR3 sequences in the sample, less than 45% were seen once. The data were obtained in a study of blood T cells in healthy people across ages. Turning to the study itself: About one barcoded beta molecule per two T cells was captured by template switching. Study observations and caveats: TCR beta diversity per million T cells fell roughly linearly with age.

Collection of 8.5 to 10 milliliters of peripheral blood was performed for each donor. This sequence was found in a man between 18 and 29 years old in good health. The sequencing input was blood.

The CDR3 loop is CASSRLLGGNEQFF. DNA of the CDR3: TGCGCCAGCAGCCGTTTACTAGGGGGTAATGAGCAGTTCTTC. The gene calls are TRBV4-3 and TRBJ2-1; maybe TRBD1 (6 bases). The CDR3 is made up of 14 amino acids. Germline V CDR1 and CDR2: LGHNA, YSLEER. The V end was cut by 4 bases, the J end by 7 bases, with 14 bases between.